The rows below give T cell receptor beta chains drawn from one sample of a study of identical twins. TCRdb used MiXCR to reprocess the 5' RACE reads, holding one entry per CDR3 protein. The sample holds approximately 600,000 distinct CDR3 sequences, approximately 9.6% seen once. These data were likewise used in another study, on yellow fever vaccine responses in identical twins.

The source material was PBMCs. The receptors were sampled from a woman aged 18 to 35 in good health. CDR3s include the opening cysteine and the closing phenylalanine or tryptophan. D genes are given only for firm matches. Clone sizes are given selectively: once, few, many, or a class where the clone is expanded.

many,TRBV10-1,TRBJ2-3,.,CASSESQGTDTQYF,TGCGCCAGCAGTGAGTCTCAGGGCACAGATACGCAGTATTTT
many,TRBV12-3/TRBV12-4,TRBJ1-4,.,CASSFGSGSEEKLFF,TGTGCCAGCAGTTTCGGGTCAGGGTCGGAAGAAAAACTGTTTTTT
.,TRBV20-1,TRBJ2-7,.,CSASSEVNEQYF,TGCAGTGCTAGTTCTGAGGTAAACGAGCAGTACTTC
many,TRBV6-5,TRBJ2-4,TRBD2,CASSYGREGNIQYF,TGTGCCAGCAGTTACGGGCGGGAGGGTAACATTCAGTACTTC
once,TRBV20-1,TRBJ2-3,.,CSALQVYTDTQYF,TGCAGTGCCTTACAGGTTTACACAGATACGCAGTATTTT
.,TRBV20-1,TRBJ2-1,.,CSASPGVEGYNEQFF,TGCAGTGCTAGTCCGGGAGTGGAGGGCTACAATGAGCAGTTCTTC
.,TRBV7-9,TRBJ1-1,TRBD1,CASSIQGATEAFF,TGTGCCAGCAGCATCCAGGGGGCGACTGAAGCTTTCTTT
.,TRBV18,TRBJ2-1,TRBD2,CASSLKGSGGYNEQFF,TGTGCCAGCTCCCTAAAGGGGAGCGGGGGATACAATGAGCAGTTCTTC
many,TRBV30,TRBJ1-5,TRBD1,CAWSATGVNQPQHF,TGTGCCTGGAGTGCGACAGGGGTCAATCAGCCCCAGCATTTT
many,TRBV6-5,TRBJ2-7,.,CASSYSSNSYEQYF,TGTGCCAGCAGTTACTCGTCTAACTCCTACGAGCAGTACTTC
many,TRBV29-1,TRBJ2-7,TRBD2,CSVWTSGRPLGEQYF,TGCAGCGTTTGGACTAGCGGGAGGCCCTTGGGGGAGCAGTACTTC
few,TRBV5-4,TRBJ2-7,TRBD1,CASSYLRQGKRNEQYF,TGTGCCAGCAGCTACCTCAGACAGGGGAAGAGGAACGAGCAGTACTTC
few,TRBV10-3,TRBJ2-7,.,CAIRRDTHYEQYF,TGTGCCATCAGGCGGGACACCCACTACGAGCAGTACTTC
.,TRBV5-5,TRBJ2-3,TRBD2,CASSWGGRSTDTQYF,TGTGCCAGCAGCTGGGGGGGGAGAAGCACAGATACGCAGTATTTT
many,TRBV27,TRBJ2-2,TRBD1,CASSLTGVTGELFF,TGTGCCAGCAGCTTGACAGGGGTCACCGGGGAGCTGTTTTTT
many,TRBV7-6,TRBJ2-7,.,CASSLAVGYEQYF,TGTGCCAGCAGCTTAGCGGTGGGCTACGAGCAGTACTTC
few,TRBV4-3,TRBJ2-7,TRBD1,CASSQARGPYEQYF,TGCGCCAGCAGCCAAGCCAGGGGGCCGTACGAGCAGTACTTC
.,TRBV7-8,TRBJ2-7,.,CASSLSPSEQYF,TGTGCCAGCAGCTTATCCCCCTCCGAGCAGTACTTC
many,TRBV7-9,TRBJ2-7,TRBD1,CASMGTGWSYEQYF,TGTGCCAGCATGGGGACAGGGTGGTCCTACGAGCAGTACTTC